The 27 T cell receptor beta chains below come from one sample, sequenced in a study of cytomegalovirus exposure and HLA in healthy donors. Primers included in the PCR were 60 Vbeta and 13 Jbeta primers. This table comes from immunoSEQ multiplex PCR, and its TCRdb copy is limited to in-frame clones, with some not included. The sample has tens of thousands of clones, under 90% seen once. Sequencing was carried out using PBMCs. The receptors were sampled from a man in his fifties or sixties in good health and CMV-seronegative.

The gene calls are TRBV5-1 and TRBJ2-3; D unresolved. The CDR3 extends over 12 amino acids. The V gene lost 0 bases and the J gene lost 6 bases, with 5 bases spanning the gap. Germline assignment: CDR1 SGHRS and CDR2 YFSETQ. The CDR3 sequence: CASSLVSDTQYF. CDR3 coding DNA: TGCGCCAGCAGCTTGGTGTCGGATACGCAGTATTTT.

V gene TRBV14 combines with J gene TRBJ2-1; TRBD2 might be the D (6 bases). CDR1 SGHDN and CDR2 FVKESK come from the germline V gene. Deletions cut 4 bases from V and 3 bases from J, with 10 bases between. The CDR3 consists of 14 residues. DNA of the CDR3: TGTGCCAGCAGCCCAATAGCGGTCTACAATGAGCAGTTCTTC. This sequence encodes CASSPIAVYNEQFF.

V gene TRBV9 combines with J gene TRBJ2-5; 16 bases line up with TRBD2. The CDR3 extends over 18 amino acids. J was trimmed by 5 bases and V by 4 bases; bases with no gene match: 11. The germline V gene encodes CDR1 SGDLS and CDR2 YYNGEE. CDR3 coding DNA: TGTGCCAGCAGCTGGGGGACTAGCGGGAGGGCCGTCGGGGAGACCCAGTACTTC. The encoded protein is CASSWGTSGRAVGETQYF. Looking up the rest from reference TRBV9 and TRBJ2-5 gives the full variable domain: DSGVTQTPKHLITATGQRVTLRCSPRSGDLSVYWYQQSLDQGLQFLIQYYNGEERAKGNILERFSAQQFPDLHSELNLSSLELGDSALYFCASSWGTSGRAVGETQYFGPGTRLLVL.

CDR3 residues: CASSLGDRATNEKLFF. The CDR3 coding sequence is TGCGCCAGCAGCTTGGGGGACAGAGCAACTAATGAAAAACTGTTTTTT. The gene calls are TRBV5-1 and TRBJ1-4, with 7 nucleotides matching TRBD1. Germline CDR1 reads SGHRS; CDR2 reads YFSETQ. Germline trimming cut 0 bases from V and 0 bases from J; bases unmatched to any gene: 2. The CDR3 is 16 residues long.

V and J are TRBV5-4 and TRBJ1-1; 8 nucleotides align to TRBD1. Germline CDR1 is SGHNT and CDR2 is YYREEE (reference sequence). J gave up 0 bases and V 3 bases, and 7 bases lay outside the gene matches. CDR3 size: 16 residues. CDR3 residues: CASSSATGGMNTEAFF. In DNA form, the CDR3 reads TGTGCCAGCAGCTCGGCTACAGGGGGAATGAACACTGAAGCTTTCTTT.

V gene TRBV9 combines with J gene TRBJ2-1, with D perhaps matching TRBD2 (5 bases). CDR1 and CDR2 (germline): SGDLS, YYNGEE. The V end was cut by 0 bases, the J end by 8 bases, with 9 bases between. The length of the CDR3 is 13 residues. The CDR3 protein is CASSVGELHEQFF. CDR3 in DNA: TGTGCCAGCAGCGTAGGGGAGCTGCATGAGCAGTTCTTC. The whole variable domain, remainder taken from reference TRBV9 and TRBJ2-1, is DSGVTQTPKHLITATGQRVTLRCSPRSGDLSVYWYQQSLDQGLQFLIQYYNGEERAKGNILERFSAQQFPDLHSELNLSSLELGDSALYFCASSVGELHEQFFGPGTRLTVL.

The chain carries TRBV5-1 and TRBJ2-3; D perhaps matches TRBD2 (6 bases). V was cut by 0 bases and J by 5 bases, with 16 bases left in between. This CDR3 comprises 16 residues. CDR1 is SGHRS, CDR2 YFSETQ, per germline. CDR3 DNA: TGCGCCAGCAGCTTGGATGGGGCGCCCGGGGGAGATACGCAGTATTTT. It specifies CASSLDGAPGGDTQYF.

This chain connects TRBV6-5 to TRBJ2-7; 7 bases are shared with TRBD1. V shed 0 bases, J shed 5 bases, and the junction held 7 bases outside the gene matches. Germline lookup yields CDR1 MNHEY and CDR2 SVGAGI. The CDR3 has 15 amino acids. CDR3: CASSYSHEGANEQYF. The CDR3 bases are TGTGCCAGCAGTTACTCCCACGAGGGGGCAAACGAGCAGTACTTC.

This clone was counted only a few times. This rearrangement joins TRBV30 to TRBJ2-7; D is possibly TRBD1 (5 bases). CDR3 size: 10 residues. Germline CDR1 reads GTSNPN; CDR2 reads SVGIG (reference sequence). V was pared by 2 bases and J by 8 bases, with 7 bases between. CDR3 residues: CAWSRQKQYF. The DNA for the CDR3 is TGTGCCTGGAGTAGACAGAAGCAGTACTTC. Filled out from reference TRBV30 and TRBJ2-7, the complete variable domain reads SQTIHQWPATLVQPVGSPLSLECTVEGTSNPNLYWYRQAAGRGLQLLFYSVGIGQISSEVPQNLSASRPQDRQFILSSKKLLLSDSGFYLCAWSRQKQYFGPGTRLTVT.

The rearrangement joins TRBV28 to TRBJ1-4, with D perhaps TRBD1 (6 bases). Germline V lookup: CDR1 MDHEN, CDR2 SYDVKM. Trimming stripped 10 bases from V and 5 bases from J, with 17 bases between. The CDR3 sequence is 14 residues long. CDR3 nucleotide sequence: TGTGCCACCCTTAAAGGGGGGGCGAATGAAAAACTGTTTTTT. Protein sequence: CATLKGGANEKLFF.

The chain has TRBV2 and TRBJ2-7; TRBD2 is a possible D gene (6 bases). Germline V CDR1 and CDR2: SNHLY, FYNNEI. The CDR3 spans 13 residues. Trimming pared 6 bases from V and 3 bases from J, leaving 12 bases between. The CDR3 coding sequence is TGTGCCAGCAGCGGGGACTTGGTCTACGAGCAGTACTTC. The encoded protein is CASSGDLVYEQYF.

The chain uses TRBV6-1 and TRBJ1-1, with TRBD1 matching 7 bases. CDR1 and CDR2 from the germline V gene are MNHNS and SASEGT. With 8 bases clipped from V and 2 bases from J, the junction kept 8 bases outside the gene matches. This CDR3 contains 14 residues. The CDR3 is CASAKDRVNTEAFF. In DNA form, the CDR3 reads TGTGCCAGCGCTAAAGACAGGGTAAACACTGAAGCTTTCTTT.

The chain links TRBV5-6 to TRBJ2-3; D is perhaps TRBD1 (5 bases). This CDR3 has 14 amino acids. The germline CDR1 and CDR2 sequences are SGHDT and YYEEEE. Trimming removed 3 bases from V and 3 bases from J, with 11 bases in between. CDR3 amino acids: CASSSRRGTDTQYF. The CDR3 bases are TGTGCCAGCAGCTCCCGTAGGGGAACAGATACGCAGTATTTT. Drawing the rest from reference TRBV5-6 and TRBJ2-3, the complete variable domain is DAGVTQSPTHLIKTRGQQVTLRCSPKSGHDTVSWYQQALGQGPQFIFQYYEEEERQRGNFPDRFSGHQFPNYSSELNVNALLLGDSALYLCASSSRRGTDTQYFGPGTRLTVL.

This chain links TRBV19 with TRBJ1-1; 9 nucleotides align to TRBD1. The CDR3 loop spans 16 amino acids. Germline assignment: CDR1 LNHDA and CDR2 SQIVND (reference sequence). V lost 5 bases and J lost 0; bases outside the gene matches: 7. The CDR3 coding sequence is TGTGCCAGTAGTTCCGGGACAGGGAATCTGAACACTGAAGCTTTCTTT. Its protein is CASSSGTGNLNTEAFF.

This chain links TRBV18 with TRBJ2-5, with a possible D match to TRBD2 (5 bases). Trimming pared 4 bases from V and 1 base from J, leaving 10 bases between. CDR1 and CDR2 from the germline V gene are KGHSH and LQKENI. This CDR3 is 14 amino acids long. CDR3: CASSRDGSQETQYF. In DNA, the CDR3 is TGTGCCAGCTCACGGGATGGGAGCCAAGAGACCCAGTACTTC.

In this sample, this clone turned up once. The CDR3 DNA sequence: TGTGCCAGCGGCGGCGGGCCCGGGAGAAATCAGCCCCAGCATTTT. As protein: CASGGGPGRNQPQHF. V gene TRBV28 combines with J gene TRBJ1-5; D unclear. V lost 8 bases and J 4 bases, leaving 18 bases between the germline ends. The germline V gene has CDR1 MDHEN and CDR2 SYDVKM. The CDR3 has 15 residues.

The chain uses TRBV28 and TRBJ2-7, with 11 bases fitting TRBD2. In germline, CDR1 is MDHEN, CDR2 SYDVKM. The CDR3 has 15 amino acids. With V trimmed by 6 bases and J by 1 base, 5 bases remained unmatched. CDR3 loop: CASSRLAGISYEQYF. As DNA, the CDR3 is TGTGCCAGCAGCCGACTAGCGGGAATATCCTACGAGCAGTACTTC. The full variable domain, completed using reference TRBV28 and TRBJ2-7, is DVKVTQSSRYLVKRTGEKVFLECVQDMDHENMFWYRQDPGLGLRLIYFSYDVKMKEKGDIPEGYSVSREKKERFSLILESASTNQTSMYLCASSRLAGISYEQYFGPGTRLTVT.

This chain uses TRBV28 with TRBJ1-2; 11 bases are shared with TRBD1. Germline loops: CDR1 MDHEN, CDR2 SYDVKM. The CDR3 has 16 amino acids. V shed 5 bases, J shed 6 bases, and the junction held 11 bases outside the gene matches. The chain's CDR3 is CASSLRDRGLMNGYTF. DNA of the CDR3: TGTGCCAGCAGTCTCAGGGACAGGGGGTTGATGAATGGCTACACCTTC.

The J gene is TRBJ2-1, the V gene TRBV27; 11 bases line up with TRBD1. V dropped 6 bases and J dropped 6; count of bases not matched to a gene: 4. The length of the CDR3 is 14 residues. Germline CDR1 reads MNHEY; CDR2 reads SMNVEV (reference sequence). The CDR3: CASSPGTGGNEQFF. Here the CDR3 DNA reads TGTGCCAGCAGCCCCGGGACAGGGGGCAATGAGCAGTTCTTC.

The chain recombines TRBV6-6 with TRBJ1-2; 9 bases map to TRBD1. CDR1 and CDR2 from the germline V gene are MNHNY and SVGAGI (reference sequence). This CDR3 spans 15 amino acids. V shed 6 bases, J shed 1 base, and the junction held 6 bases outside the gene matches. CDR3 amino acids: CASRPGTGNNYGYTF. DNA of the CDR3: TGTGCCAGCAGACCCGGGACAGGGAATAACTATGGCTACACCTTC.

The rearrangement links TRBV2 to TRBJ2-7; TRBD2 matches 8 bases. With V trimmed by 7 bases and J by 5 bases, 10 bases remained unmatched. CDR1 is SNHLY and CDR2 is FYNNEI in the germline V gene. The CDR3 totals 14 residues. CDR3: CASIERAGAHEQYF. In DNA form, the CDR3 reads TGTGCCAGCATTGAGAGAGCGGGAGCCCACGAGCAGTACTTC.

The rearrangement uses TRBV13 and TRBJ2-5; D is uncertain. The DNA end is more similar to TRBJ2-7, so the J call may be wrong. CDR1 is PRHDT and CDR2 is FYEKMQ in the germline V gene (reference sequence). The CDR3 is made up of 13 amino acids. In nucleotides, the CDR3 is TGTGCCAGCAGCTTAGGGAATTCCTACGAGCAGTACTTC. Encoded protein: CASSLGNSYEQYF.

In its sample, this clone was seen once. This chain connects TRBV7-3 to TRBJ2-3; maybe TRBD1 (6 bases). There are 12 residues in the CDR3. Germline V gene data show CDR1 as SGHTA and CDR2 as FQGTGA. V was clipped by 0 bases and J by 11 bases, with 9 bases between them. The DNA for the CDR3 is TGTGCCAGCAGCTTAACGGGGGCTCTGCAGTATTTT. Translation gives CASSLTGALQYF.

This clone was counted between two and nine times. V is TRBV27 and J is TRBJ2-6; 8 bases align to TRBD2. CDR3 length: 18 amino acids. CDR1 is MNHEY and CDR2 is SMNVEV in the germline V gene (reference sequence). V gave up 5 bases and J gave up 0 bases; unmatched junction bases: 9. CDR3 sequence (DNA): TGTGCCAGCAGTCTTCGCGGGAGGTTCCACTCTGGGGCCAACGTCCTGACTTTC. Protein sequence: CASSLRGRFHSGANVLTF.

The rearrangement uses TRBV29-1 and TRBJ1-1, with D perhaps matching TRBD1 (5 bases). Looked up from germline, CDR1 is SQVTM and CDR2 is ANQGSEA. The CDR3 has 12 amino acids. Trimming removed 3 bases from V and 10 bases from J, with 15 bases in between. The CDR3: CSVEGGPDLAFF. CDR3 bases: TGCAGCGTTGAGGGGGGACCGGACCTAGCTTTCTTT. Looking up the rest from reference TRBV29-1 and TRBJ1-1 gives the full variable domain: SAVISQKPSRDICQRGTSLTIQCQVDSQVTMMFWYRQQPGQSLTLIATANQGSEATYESGFVIDKFPISRPNLTFSTLTVSNMSPEDSSIYLCSVEGGPDLAFFGQGTRLTVV.

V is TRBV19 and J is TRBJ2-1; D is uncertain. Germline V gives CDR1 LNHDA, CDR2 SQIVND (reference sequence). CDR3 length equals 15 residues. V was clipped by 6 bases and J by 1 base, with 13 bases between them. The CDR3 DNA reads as TGTGCCAGTAGACCACTGGTCGGGTCCTACAATGAGCAGTTCTTC. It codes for CASRPLVGSYNEQFF.

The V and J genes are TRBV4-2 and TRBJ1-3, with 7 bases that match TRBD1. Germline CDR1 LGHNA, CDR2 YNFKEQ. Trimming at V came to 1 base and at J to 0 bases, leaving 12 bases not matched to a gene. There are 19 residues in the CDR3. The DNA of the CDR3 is TGTGCCAGCAGCCAAGTAGGGACAGTGGACGCGGCCTCTGGAAACACCATATATTTT. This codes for CASSQVGTVDAASGNTIYF.